The clone carrying this TCR beta chain occurred many times. This sample is drawn from a study of Graves' ophthalmopathy and Graves' hyperthyroidism. After removal of 11 bases from V and 1 base from J, the junction contained 5 bases not matched to a gene. Germline loops: CDR1 ENHRY, CDR2 SYGVKD. The CDR3 totals 12 residues. RNA transcripts yielded amplified TCR beta CDR3 regions. Second-round multiplex PCR followed a first-round RT-PCR using HTBI primers. Each CDR3 protein is one row after TCRdb ran MiXCR on the multiplex PCR reads. The data contain 360,000 or so distinct CDR3 sequences, roughly 18% of them seen just once; the ten biggest clones take up around 1.6%.

The sequence derives from a young woman with Graves' ophthalmopathy. What was sequenced was peripheral blood. The rearrangement links TRBV10-3 to TRBJ2-7; TRBD2 aligns across 7 bases. As DNA, the CDR3 is TGTGCCTCTACGGGACTATCCTACGAGCAGTACTTC. This codes for CASTGLSYEQYF.